Only one count was recorded for the clone carrying this TCR beta chain. In the original workflow: Amplification of reference gene primers provided the estimated nucleated cell counts. TCRdb's copy holds only in-frame clones and misses some; the assay was immunoSEQ multiplex PCR. Clonal size and the V and J genes are those of that table, whereas D and trimming came from the DNA. The table lists roughly 70,000 clones, around 92% of them singletons. Per germline, CDR1 KGHSH and CDR2 LQKENI. Trimming took 3 bases from V and 6 from J, leaving 9 bases between them. This CDR3 region has 12 residues. The sample is drawn from a study of blood T cell repertoires in COVID-19. At the level of the study: Sites across the United States, Italy and Spain contributed samples from acute and convalescent COVID-19. From T cells, B-cell-depleted T cells, or PBMCs came the material, which was cDNA or gDNA.

Sequenced input: peripheral blood. The chain couples TRBV18 to TRBJ2-7, with no clear D. The TCR originated in a human donor with active COVID-19. The donor label of this sample is uncertain. The CDR3 DNA is TGTGCCAGCTCACCTTCGACACGCGAGCAGTACTTC. It codes for CASSPSTREQYF.